This TCR beta chain stems from a study of OX40 agonist ivuxolimab in advanced cancers. Study-wide background: Hepatocellular carcinoma, melanoma, renal cell or head and neck cancer affected the dose-escalation patients. Enrollees could have had prior anti-PD-1, anti-PD-L1 or anti-CTLA-4 therapy, which 30% to 50% had received. The study, taken as a whole, reports: Fewer expanded clones were found on average in CD4+ than in CD8+ T cells.

Repertoires were generated with immunoSEQ multiplex PCR, while TCRdb's copy carries only in-frame clones and drops some. The profile shows about 74,000 clones, roughly 83% of them singletons. There are 14 residues in the CDR3. Trimming shortened V by 6 bases and J by 0 bases, and 11 bases separated the two germline ends. Germline V lookup: CDR1 MNHNY, CDR2 SVGAGI (reference sequence). As to this clone: The antigen remains undetermined.

This chain connects TRBV6-6 to TRBJ1-2; no definite D call. Specimen: CD4+ or CD8+ T cells sorted from blood, collected in a trial of the OX40 agonist ivuxolimab. This TCR came from an adult with an advanced solid tumor such as melanoma, head and neck, liver or kidney cancer. The CDR3 region is CASSEGNANYGYTF. The CDR3 DNA is TGTGCCAGCAGCGAGGGTAACGCTAACTATGGCTACACCTTC.